The rows below give T cell receptor beta chains drawn from one sample of a study of blood T cells in healthy people across ages. TCRdb passed the 5' RACE reads through MiXCR, listing each CDR3 protein once. This sample carries approximately 810,000 distinct CDR3 sequences, about 28% of them seen once, and the ten largest clones take around 16%. The sequenced material came from blood. These TCRs come from a woman of 80 years or more in good health. Both conserved end residues are part of each CDR3. The D gene is left open where the match is weak. Not every row has a clone size; where given, it reads once, few, many or a size class.

>TRBV25-1|NA|TRBJ1-1|few
TGTGCCAGCAGTGAGGCAGGGAGAAACACTGAAGCTTTCTTT
CASSEAGRNTEAFF
>TRBV7-2|NA|TRBJ1-6|NA
TGTGCCAGCAGCTTGGAGGGGAACTATAATTCACCCCTCCACTTT
CASSLEGNYNSPLHF
>TRBV7-9|NA|TRBJ1-1|many
TGTGCCAGCAGCATCGAGGTTCCAGGGGCTTTCTTT
CASSIEVPGAFF
>TRBV27|NA|TRBJ2-7|NA
TGTGCCAGCACCCCGTTTCTAGCGCGCCAGGAGGAGCAGTACTTC
CASTPFLARQEEQYF
>TRBV29-1|TRBD1|TRBJ2-1|many
TGCAGCGTTTATCTACCGGCAGGGGGTTGGAATGAGCAGTTCTTC
CSVYLPAGGWNEQFF
>TRBV3-1|NA|TRBJ2-5|many
TGTGCCAGCAGCCAAAGTCTGGAGACCCAGTACTTC
CASSQSLETQYF
>TRBV5-1|TRBD2|TRBJ2-5|many
TGCGCCAGCAGCTTGGGACCAGCGGGGGGACAAGAGACCCAGTACTTC
CASSLGPAGGQETQYF
>TRBV15|TRBD2|TRBJ2-4|many
TGTGCCACCAGCAGAGATACCGGGGGGGAGTGGGGGGCCAAAAACATTCAGTACTTC
CATSRDTGGEWGAKNIQYF
>TRBV7-9|NA|TRBJ1-1|NA
TGTGCCAGCAGCTTAAAACAGCCAGTGAACACTGAAGCTTTCTTT
CASSLKQPVNTEAFF
>TRBV27|TRBD1|TRBJ2-2|few
TGTGCCAGCAGCTTTATCTCCGGGACAGGGGCCGGGGAGCTGTTTTTT
CASSFISGTGAGELFF
>TRBV7-9|NA|TRBJ2-3|NA
TGTGCCAGCAACCAAAGGGACTCCTTCACAGATACGCAGGATTTT
CASNQRDSFTDTQDF
>TRBV29-1|TRBD1|TRBJ2-1|many
TGCAGCGTAGGACAGGGGCTCAATGAGCAGTTCTTC
CSVGQGLNEQFF
>TRBV5-6|NA|TRBJ2-3|NA
TGTGCCAGCAGCTTGTGGGGACCGGGGGCAGATACGCAGTATTTT
CASSLWGPGADTQYF
>TRBV20-1|TRBD2|TRBJ2-7|many
TGCAGTGCAAGTAGCGGGAGTACCTACGAGCAGTACTTC
CSASSGSTYEQYF
>TRBV7-2|NA|TRBJ1-4|once
TGTGCCAGCTCATCTCAAGGGGATGAAAAACTGTTTTTT
CASSSQGDEKLFF
>TRBV18|NA|TRBJ1-1|few
TGTGCCAGCTCACGGGATCGACCCACTGAAGCTTTCTTT
CASSRDRPTEAFF
>TRBV7-2|TRBD2|TRBJ2-5|NA
TGTGCCAGCAGCGCGGGGGGCGGGTCCAGAGAGACCCAGTACTTC
CASSAGGGSRETQYF
>TRBV7-2|TRBD1|TRBJ2-1|many
TGTGCCACCTACAGGGGCCCCTCCTACAATGAGCAGTTCTTC
CATYRGPSYNEQFF
>TRBV28|NA|TRBJ1-2|once
TGTGCCAGCAGTTTCCGAACAGTGAATGGCTACACCTTC
CASSFRTVNGYTF
>TRBV29-1|NA|TRBJ2-1|many
TGCAGCGTTGAAGATCTAGGGACTCAAGCCATTAATGAGCAGTTCTTC
CSVEDLGTQAINEQFF
>TRBV20-1|NA|TRBJ1-6|few
TGCAGTGCTAGTGCAGGGGCCTTTCTCCACTTT
CSASAGAFLHF